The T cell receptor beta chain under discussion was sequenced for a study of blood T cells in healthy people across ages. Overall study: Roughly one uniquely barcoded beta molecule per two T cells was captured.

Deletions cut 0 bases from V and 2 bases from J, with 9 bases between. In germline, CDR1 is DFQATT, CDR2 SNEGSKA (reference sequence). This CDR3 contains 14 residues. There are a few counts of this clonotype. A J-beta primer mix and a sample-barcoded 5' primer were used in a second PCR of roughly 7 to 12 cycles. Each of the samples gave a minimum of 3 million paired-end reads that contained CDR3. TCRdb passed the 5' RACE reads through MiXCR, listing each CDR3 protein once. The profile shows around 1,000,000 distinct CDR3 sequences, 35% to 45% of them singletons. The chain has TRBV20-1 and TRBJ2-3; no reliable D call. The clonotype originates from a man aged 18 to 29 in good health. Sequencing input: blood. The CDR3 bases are TGCAGTGCTAGAGAGGGCAGATACACAGATACGCAGTATTTT. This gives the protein CSAREGRYTDTQYF.